These 24 T cell receptor beta chains were all obtained from the same sample, sequenced in a study of immune cell composition in non-small cell lung cancer (dated by TCRdb to the late 2010s). Library construction relied on the immunoSEQ multiplex PCR assay. What TCRdb holds here is the immuneACCESS table cut down to in-frame rearrangements. Part of the clones is not present; checked against another copy, under half of the missing clones reflect an unresolved V gene, and the others are unexplained. The sample table contains some 2,500 clones; only one count was recorded for roughly 80% of them. The ten largest make up approximately 10% of the sample. The sequenced sample consisted of lung tumor tissue. These receptors were obtained from a human donor with non-small cell lung cancer.

This chain joins TRBV9 and TRBJ1-4; 7 positions match TRBD1. After removal of 4 bases from V and 8 bases from J, the junction contained 8 bases not matched to a gene. CDR3 size: 14 residues. In germline, CDR1 is SGDLS, CDR2 YYNGEE. CDR3 amino acids: CASSLAGTAEKLFF. As DNA, the CDR3 is TGTGCCAGCAGCTTAGCCGGGACAGCGGAAAAACTGTTTTTT.

The CDR3 sequence is CASSLFGTGTGNTIYF. CDR3 nucleotides: TGTGCCAGCAGTTTATTCGGGACAGGGACGGGAAACACCATATATTTT. V is TRBV28 and J is TRBJ1-3; 9 bases agree with TRBD1. J gave up 4 bases and V 1 base, and 5 bases lay outside the gene matches. The length of the CDR3 is 16 residues. CDR1 is MDHEN, CDR2 SYDVKM, per germline.

The sample holds one count of this clone. CDR3 sequence reads: CASSLVPGADYEQYF. The DNA of the CDR3 is TGTGCCAGCAGCTTAGTCCCAGGGGCGGACTACGAGCAGTACTTC. The gene calls are TRBV11-2 and TRBJ2-7; possibly TRBD1 for D (6 bases). This CDR3 is 15 amino acids long. The V end lost 1 base, the J end lost 3 bases, and 13 bases lay between the germline ends. CDR1 SGHAT and CDR2 FQNNGV come from the germline V gene.

The chain employs TRBV9 and TRBJ2-7; D gene unclear. CDR3 size: 12 residues. Germline V CDR1 and CDR2: SGDLS, YYNGEE. Deletions cut 0 bases from V and 6 bases from J, with 7 bases between. CDR3 amino acids: CASSVVVGEQYF. DNA of the CDR3: TGTGCCAGCAGCGTAGTAGTTGGCGAGCAGTACTTC.

By proportion, this clone is large. J is TRBJ2-3 and V is TRBV5-6; 8 bases align to TRBD2. Per the germline V gene, CDR1 is SGHDT and CDR2 is YYEEEE. The CDR3 covers 16 residues. The junction had 5 bases not matched to a gene; V was cut back by 0 bases and J by 2 bases. The CDR3 nucleotides are TGTGCCAGCAGCTTGGGAAATAGCGGGAACACAGATACGCAGTATTTT. This sequence encodes CASSLGNSGNTDTQYF. Variable domain in full (rest from reference TRBV5-6 and TRBJ2-3): DAGVTQSPTHLIKTRGQQVTLRCSPKSGHDTVSWYQQALGQGPQFIFQYYEEEERQRGNFPDRFSGHQFPNYSSELNVNALLLGDSALYLCASSLGNSGNTDTQYFGPGTRLTVL.

The chain combines TRBV27 with TRBJ2-3, with 8 bases aligning to TRBD1. The V gene end was trimmed by 6 bases and the J gene end by 2 bases; junction bases not matched to a gene: 1. This CDR3 contains 13 residues. Germline CDR1 is MNHEY and CDR2 is SMNVEV (reference sequence). The DNA of the CDR3 is TGTGCCAGCAGGACAGGGGCCACAGATACGCAGTATTTT. This sequence encodes CASRTGATDTQYF.

V and J are TRBV28 and TRBJ1-2, with 9 bases identical to TRBD1. Trimming took 6 bases from V and 4 from J; bases not matched to a gene: 6. The CDR3 loop spans 14 amino acids. CDR1 is MDHEN and CDR2 is SYDVKM in the germline V gene. The CDR3 protein is CASSSGQGTYGYTF. In nucleotides, the CDR3 is TGTGCCAGCAGCTCTGGACAGGGGACCTATGGCTACACCTTC.

The chain recombines TRBV4-3 with TRBJ2-2; weak D call: TRBD2 (5 bases). Trimming removed 0 bases at V and 7 bases at J, with 15 bases between. CDR3 length: 16 residues. Germline V gives CDR1 LGHNA, CDR2 YSLEER. The CDR3 region has the DNA TGCGCCAGCAGCCAAGAGTACCTCTTCGGGGTCGGGGAGCTGTTTTTT. Translation: CASSQEYLFGVGELFF.

This clone is categorized as large (0.1 to 1%). The chain employs TRBV7-9 and TRBJ2-1; 10 nucleotides align to TRBD2. Germline loops: CDR1 SEHNR, CDR2 FQNEAQ (reference sequence). V was pared by 5 bases and J by 2 bases, with 9 bases of the junction left unmatched. CDR3 size: 17 residues. CDR3 region: CASSPPPSGSPYNEQFF. In DNA form, the CDR3 reads TGTGCCAGCAGCCCCCCGCCTAGCGGGAGTCCCTACAATGAGCAGTTCTTC.

J is TRBJ2-7 and V is TRBV12-1; the table's TRBD2 call for D was not verified on the DNA. TRBV12-1 is reported as a pseudogene. The length of the CDR3 is 13 residues. CDR3 sequence: CASSPEGQYEQYF. Written as DNA, the CDR3 is TGTGCCAGCAGCCCTGAGGGCCAATACGAGCAGTACTTC.

This sequence joins TRBV19 and TRBJ2-2; 8 positions match TRBD1. CDR1 is LNHDA, CDR2 SQIVND, per germline (reference sequence). CDR3 length: 15 residues. Trimming cost V 3 bases and J 4 bases; bases outside gene matches: 4. This CDR3 reads CASSIRTGRTGELFF. The CDR3 DNA reads TGTGCCAGTAGTATTAGGACAGGGCGCACCGGGGAGCTGTTTTTT.

The CDR3 here is CSVVAGEGGDTQYF. CDR3 nucleotides: TGCAGCGTGGTAGCGGGAGAAGGAGGAGATACGCAGTATTTT. The genes are TRBV29-1 and TRBJ2-3; 9 positions match TRBD2. V shed 6 bases, J shed 5 bases, and the junction held 9 bases outside the gene matches. CDR3 size: 14 residues. Germline values: CDR1 SQVTM, CDR2 ANQGSEA.

This chain joins TRBV6-4 and TRBJ2-1, with 11 positions matching TRBD2. Germline CDR1 MRHNA, CDR2 SNTAGT. The CDR3 sequence is 17 residues long. V was pared by 4 bases and J by 0 bases, with 5 bases of the junction left unmatched. The chain's CDR3 is CASSGTSGLSSYNEQFF. The CDR3 DNA reads as TGTGCCAGCAGTGGGACTAGCGGGCTGAGCTCCTACAATGAGCAGTTCTTC.

This chain joins TRBV7-9 and TRBJ2-3; no clear D. Deletions cut 2 bases from V and 5 bases from J, with 11 bases between. CDR1 is SEHNR and CDR2 is FQNEAQ in the germline V gene (reference sequence). The CDR3 sequence is 14 residues long. CDR3 sequence: CASSLPEQRDTQYF. The CDR3 region has the DNA TGTGCCAGCAGCTTACCGGAGCAGAGAGATACGCAGTATTTT.

This clone came up once. The chain combines TRBV7-9 with TRBJ1-1; no firm D call. Germline values: CDR1 SEHNR, CDR2 FQNEAQ (reference sequence). The CDR3 has 16 amino acids. Trimming took off 4 bases at V and 3 bases at J, with 18 bases between the two ends. Written as DNA, the CDR3 is TGTGCCAGCAGCTCTCCATTCGACACTTTAGACACTGAAGCTTTCTTT. This translates into CASSSPFDTLDTEAFF.

The chain recombines TRBV19 with TRBJ2-7; perhaps TRBD1 as D (6 bases). Germline CDR1 and CDR2: LNHDA and SQIVND (reference sequence). This CDR3 spans 14 amino acids. With 9 bases removed from V and 2 bases from J, the gap between germline ends came to 17 bases. The CDR3 spells CASTSGQLTYEQYF. The CDR3 region has the DNA TGTGCCAGCACCTCGGGACAACTAACCTACGAGCAGTACTTC.

CDR3 sequence: CASSKMGDRGLYNEQFF. The CDR3, as DNA: TGTGCCAGCAGCAAAATGGGGGACAGGGGGCTCTACAATGAGCAGTTCTTC. The V gene is TRBV21-1, the J gene TRBJ2-1; TRBD1 is taken as the D call from the table, unchecked against the DNA. TRBV21-1 is designated a pseudogene. The CDR3 extends over 17 amino acids.

CDR3 in DNA: TGTGCCAGCAGTTCCCCGGCGGGGGTTAATATGATCGATGAGCAGTTCTTC. It encodes CASSSPAGVNMIDEQFF. The rearrangement links TRBV27 to TRBJ2-1; 7 bases align to TRBD2. Trimming cost V 4 bases and J 8 bases; bases outside gene matches: 17. This CDR3 is built from 17 residues. Germline assignment: CDR1 MNHEY and CDR2 SMNVEV (reference sequence).

This clone showed up just once. The rearrangement uses TRBV29-1 and TRBJ2-3, with 7 bases fitting TRBD1. The CDR3 totals 14 residues. V lost 4 bases to trimming and J lost 3 bases; unmatched junction nucleotides: 7. Germline V gene data show CDR1 as SQVTM and CDR2 as ANQGSEA. The CDR3 coding sequence is TGCAGCGTTGGCCGGGGACAGTTTACAGATACGCAGTATTTT. Protein: CSVGRGQFTDTQYF.

The chain has TRBV30 and TRBJ2-3, with 9 bases matching TRBD2. The CDR3 contains 16 residues. The J segment lost 5 bases and the V segment lost 5 bases, leaving 14 bases of the junction unmatched. Germline CDR1 reads GTSNPN; CDR2 reads SVGIG (reference sequence). Here the CDR3 reads CAWAGGRPGDGDTQYF. For the CDR3, the DNA is TGTGCCTGGGCGGGGGGGCGGCCGGGGGACGGAGATACGCAGTATTTT.

The chain has TRBV7-2 and TRBJ2-3; 9 bases fit TRBD2. V lost 1 base and J lost 4; bases outside the gene matches: 6. CDR1 SGHTA and CDR2 FQGNSA come from the germline V gene. The CDR3 has 16 residues. The chain's CDR3 is CASSLGGGRVPDTQYF. CDR3 in DNA: TGTGCCAGCAGCTTAGGTGGCGGGAGGGTCCCAGATACGCAGTATTTT.

This clone appeared once. The chain employs TRBV2 and TRBJ1-2; D is undetermined. The V gene's germline CDR1 is SNHLY and CDR2 FYNNEI. V lost 4 bases, J lost 0 bases, and 9 bases lay in between. The CDR3 runs to 14 residues. Written as DNA, the CDR3 is TGTGCCAGCAGTGGACTGACGGCTAACTATGGCTACACCTTC. It codes for CASSGLTANYGYTF.

This chain links TRBV5-1 with TRBJ2-2; possible D gene TRBD1, 5 bases. This CDR3 region has 11 residues. Trimming removed 7 bases from V and 6 bases from J, with 7 bases in between. Germline values: CDR1 SGHRS, CDR2 YFSETQ. CDR3 bases: TGCGCCAGCCCAGGGCCCGGGGAGCTGTTTTTT. This encodes CASPGPGELFF.

The chain has TRBV6-5 and TRBJ2-7; D uncertain. The V end was cut by 5 bases, the J end by 3 bases, with 5 bases between. CDR1 is MNHEY, CDR2 SVGAGI, per germline. This CDR3 region has 11 residues. CDR3 sequence reads: CASSNLYEQYF. The CDR3 DNA sequence: TGTGCCAGCAGTAATCTCTACGAGCAGTACTTC.